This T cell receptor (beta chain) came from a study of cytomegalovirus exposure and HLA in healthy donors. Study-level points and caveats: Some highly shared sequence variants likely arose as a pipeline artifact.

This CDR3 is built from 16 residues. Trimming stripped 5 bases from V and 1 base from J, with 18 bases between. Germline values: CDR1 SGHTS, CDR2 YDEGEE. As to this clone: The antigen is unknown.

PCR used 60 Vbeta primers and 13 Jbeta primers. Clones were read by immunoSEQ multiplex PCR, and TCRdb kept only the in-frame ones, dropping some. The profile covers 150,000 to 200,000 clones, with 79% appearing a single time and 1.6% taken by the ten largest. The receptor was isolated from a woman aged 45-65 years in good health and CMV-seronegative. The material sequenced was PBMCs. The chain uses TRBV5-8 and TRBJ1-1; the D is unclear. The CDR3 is CASSQHSGVPNTEAFF. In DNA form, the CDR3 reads TGTGCCAGCAGTCAACATAGCGGGGTTCCGAACACTGAAGCTTTCTTT.